Detailed here is one T cell receptor beta chain. The sample belongs to a study of blood T cell repertoires in COVID-19. Study background: COVID-19 samples, acute and convalescent, were from the United States, Italy and Spain.

Repertoires were generated with immunoSEQ multiplex PCR, while TCRdb's copy carries only in-frame clones and drops some. The sample carries roughly 200,000 clones, 80% to 85% recorded once. Germline V gene sequence: CDR1 MNHEY, CDR2 SVGAGI. The trim removed 0 bases at V and 8 bases at J, leaving 3 bases unmatched. The CDR3 is 14 residues long. V gene TRBV6-5 combines with J gene TRBJ2-1, with 8 bases that match TRBD1. Specimen: peripheral blood. This receptor was taken from a human donor in a cohort sampled during active COVID-19. The CDR3 sequence is CASSYSRGQYEQFF. As DNA, the CDR3 is TGTGCCAGCAGTTACTCCAGGGGGCAGTATGAGCAGTTCTTC.